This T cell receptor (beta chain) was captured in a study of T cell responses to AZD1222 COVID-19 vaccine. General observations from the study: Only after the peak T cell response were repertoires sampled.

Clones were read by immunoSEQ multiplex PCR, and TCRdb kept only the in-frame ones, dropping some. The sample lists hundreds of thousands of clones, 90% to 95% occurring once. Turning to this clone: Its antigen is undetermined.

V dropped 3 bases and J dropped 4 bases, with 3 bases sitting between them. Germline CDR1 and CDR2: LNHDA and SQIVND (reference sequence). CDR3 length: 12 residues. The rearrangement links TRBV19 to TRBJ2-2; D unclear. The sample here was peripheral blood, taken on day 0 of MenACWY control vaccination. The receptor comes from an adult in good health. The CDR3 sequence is CASSILTGELFF. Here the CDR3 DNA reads TGTGCCAGTAGTATCCTCACCGGGGAGCTGTTTTTT.